This T cell receptor (beta chain) stems from a study of tumor and adjacent non-tumor tissue in lung cancer. This clonotype was recorded only once. The template was RNA from unsorted bulk tissue. The library came from three nested PCR rounds adapted from ARM-PCR protocols. TCRdb used MiXCR to reprocess the multiplex PCR reads, holding one entry per CDR3 protein. The sample contains about 80,000 distinct CDR3 sequences, about two thirds of which appear only once. Sequences were obtained from lung tumor tissue. The clonotype originates from a woman between 35 and 50 years old with non-small cell lung cancer.

CDR3 loop: CASSSVWAREQFF. CDR3 DNA sequence: TGTGCCAGCAGCTCGGTGTGGGCGCGGGAGCAGTTCTTC. The chain couples TRBV7-8 to TRBJ2-1; no clear D gene. The CDR3 has 13 amino acids. Deletions cut 4 bases from V and 10 bases from J, with 14 bases between. Germline loops: CDR1 SGHVS, CDR2 FQNEAQ.